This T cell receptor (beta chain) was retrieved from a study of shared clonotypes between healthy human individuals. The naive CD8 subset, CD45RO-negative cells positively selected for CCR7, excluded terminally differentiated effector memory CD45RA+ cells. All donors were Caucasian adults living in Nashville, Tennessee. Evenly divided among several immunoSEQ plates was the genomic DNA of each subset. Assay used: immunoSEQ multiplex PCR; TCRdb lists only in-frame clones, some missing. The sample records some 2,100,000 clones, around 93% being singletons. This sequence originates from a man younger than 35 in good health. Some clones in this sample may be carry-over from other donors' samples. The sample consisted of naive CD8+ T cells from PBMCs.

The CDR3 is CAISESTGGPQYF. In nucleotides, the CDR3 is TGTGCCATCAGTGAGTCGACAGGAGGGCCCCAGTACTTC. This rearrangement joins TRBV10-3 to TRBJ2-5; possibly TRBD1 or TRBD2 for D (6 bases each). CDR1 ENHRY and CDR2 SYGVKD come from the germline V gene. The CDR3 extends over 13 amino acids. Deletions cut 0 bases from V and 9 bases from J, with 11 bases between.